This T cell receptor (beta chain) was recorded in a study of T cell repertoires in cytomegalovirus infection. A remark on this clonotype: The antigen is not known.

Each CDR3 protein gets one entry after TCRdb re-called the reads with MiXCR. This sample has hundreds of thousands of distinct CDR3 sequences, with approximately 46% found just once. With 4 bases removed from V and 8 bases from J, the gap between germline ends came to 15 bases. Germline lookup yields CDR1 SNHLY and CDR2 FYNNEI. This CDR3 spans 14 amino acids. The chain uses TRBV2 and TRBJ1-3; the D gene is possibly TRBD1 (6 bases). This TCR came from a human donor in good health (CMV status not recorded). Some clones in this sample may be carry-over from other donors' samples. The sample in question was cultured PBMCs, obtained from culture after CMV antigen stimulation. The CDR3 protein is CASSADSIVDTIYF. Here the CDR3 DNA reads TGTGCCAGCAGTGCGGACAGTATAGTGGACACCATATATTTT.